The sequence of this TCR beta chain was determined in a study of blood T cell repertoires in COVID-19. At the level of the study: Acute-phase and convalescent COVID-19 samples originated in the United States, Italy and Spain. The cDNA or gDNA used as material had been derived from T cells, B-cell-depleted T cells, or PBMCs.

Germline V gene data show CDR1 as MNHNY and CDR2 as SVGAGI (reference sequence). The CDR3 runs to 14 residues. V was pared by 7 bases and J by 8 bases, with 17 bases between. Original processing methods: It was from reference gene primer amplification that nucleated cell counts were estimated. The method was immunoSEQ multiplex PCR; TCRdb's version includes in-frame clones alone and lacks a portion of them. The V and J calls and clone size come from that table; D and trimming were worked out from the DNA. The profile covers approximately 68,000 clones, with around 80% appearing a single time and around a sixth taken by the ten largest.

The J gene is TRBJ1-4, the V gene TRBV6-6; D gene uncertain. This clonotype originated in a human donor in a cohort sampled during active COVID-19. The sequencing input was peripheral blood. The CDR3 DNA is TGTGCCAGCACAATCAGCGTCAGTGGAGAAAAACTGTTTTTT. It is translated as CASTISVSGEKLFF.